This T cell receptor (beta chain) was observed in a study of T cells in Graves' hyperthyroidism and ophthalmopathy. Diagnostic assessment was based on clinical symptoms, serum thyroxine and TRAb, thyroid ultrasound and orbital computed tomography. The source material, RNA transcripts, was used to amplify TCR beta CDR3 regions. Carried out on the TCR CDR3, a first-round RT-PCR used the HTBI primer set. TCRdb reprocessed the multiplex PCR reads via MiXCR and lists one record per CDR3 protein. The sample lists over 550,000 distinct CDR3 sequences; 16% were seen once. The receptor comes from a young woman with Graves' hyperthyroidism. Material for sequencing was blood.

The CDR3 coding sequence is TGTGCCAGCAGTACCCGGACGGATCAGCCCCAGCATTTT. Translated: CASSTRTDQPQHF. This chain uses TRBV7-2 with TRBJ1-5; D unresolved. CDR1 is SGHTA and CDR2 is FQGNSA in the germline V gene. V was pared by 6 bases and J by 5 bases, with 11 bases between. This CDR3 spans 13 amino acids.